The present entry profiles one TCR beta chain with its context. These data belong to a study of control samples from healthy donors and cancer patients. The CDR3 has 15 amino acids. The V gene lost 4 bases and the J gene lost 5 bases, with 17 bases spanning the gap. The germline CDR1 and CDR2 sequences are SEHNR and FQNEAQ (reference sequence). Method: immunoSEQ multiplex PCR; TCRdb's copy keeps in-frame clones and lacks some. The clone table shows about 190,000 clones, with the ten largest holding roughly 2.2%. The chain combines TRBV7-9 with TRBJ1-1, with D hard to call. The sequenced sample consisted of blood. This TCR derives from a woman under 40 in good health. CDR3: CASSSSTGGGTEAFF. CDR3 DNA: TGTGCCAGCAGCTCCTCCACGGGAGGAGGGACTGAAGCTTTCTTT. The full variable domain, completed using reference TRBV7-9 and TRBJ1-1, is DTGVSQNPRHKITKRGQNVTFRCDPISEHNRLYWYRQTLGQGPEFLTYFQNEAQLEKSRLLSDRFSAERPKGSFSTLEIQRTEQGDSAMYLCASSSSTGGGTEAFFGQGTRLTVV.